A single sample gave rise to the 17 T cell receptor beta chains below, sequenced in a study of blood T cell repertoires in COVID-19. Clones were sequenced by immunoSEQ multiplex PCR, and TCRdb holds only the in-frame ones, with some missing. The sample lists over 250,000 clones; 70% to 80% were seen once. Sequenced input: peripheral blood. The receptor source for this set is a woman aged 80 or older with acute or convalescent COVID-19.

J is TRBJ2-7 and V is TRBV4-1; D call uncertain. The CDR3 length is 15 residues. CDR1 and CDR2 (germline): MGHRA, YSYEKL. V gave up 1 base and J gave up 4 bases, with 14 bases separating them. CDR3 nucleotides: TGCGCCAGCAGCCAAGCGCCAGGTGTACCGTACGAGCAGTACTTC. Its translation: CASSQAPGVPYEQYF.

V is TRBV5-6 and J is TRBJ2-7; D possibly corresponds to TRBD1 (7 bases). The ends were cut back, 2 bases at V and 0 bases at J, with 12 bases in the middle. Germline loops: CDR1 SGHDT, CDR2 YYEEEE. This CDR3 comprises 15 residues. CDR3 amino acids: CASSFNQGGSYEQYF. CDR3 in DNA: TGTGCCAGCAGCTTTAACCAGGGGGGCTCCTACGAGCAGTACTTC.

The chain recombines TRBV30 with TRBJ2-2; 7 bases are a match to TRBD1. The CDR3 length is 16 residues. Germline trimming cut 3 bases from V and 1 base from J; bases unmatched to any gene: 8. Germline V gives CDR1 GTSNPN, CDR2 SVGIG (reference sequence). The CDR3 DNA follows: TGTGCCTGGAGACACCGACAGGGTTTGAACACCGGGGAGCTGTTTTTT. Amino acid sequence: CAWRHRQGLNTGELFF.

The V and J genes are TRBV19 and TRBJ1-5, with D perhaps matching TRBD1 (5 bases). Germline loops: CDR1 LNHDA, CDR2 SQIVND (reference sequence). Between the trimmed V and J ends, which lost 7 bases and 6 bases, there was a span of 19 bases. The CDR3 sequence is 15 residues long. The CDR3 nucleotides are TGTGCCAGTACCTCGATCCATGGGGCGTTTCAGCCCCAGCATTTT. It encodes CASTSIHGAFQPQHF. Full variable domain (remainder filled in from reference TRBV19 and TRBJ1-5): DGGITQSPKYLFRKEGQNVTLSCEQNLNHDAMYWYRQDPGQGLRLIYYSQIVNDFQKGDIAEGYSVSREKKESFPLTVTSAQKNPTAFYLCASTSIHGAFQPQHFGDGTRLSIL.

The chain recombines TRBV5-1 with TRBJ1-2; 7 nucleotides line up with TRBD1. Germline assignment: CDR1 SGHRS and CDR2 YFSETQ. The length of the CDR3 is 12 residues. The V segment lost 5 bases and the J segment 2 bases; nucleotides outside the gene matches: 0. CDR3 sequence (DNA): TGCGCCAGCAGGGGACAGAACTATGGCTACACCTTC. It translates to CASRGQNYGYTF.

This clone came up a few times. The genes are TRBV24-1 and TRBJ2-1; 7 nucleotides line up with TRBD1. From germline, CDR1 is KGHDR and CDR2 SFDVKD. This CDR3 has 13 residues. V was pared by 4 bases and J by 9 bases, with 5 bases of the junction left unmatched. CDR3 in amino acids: CATSESDRAEQFF. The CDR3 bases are TGTGCCACCAGTGAGTCTGACAGGGCTGAGCAGTTCTTC.

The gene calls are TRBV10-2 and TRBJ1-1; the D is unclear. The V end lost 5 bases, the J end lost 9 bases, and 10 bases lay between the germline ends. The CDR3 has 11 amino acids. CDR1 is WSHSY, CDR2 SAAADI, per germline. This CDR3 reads CASSLRDQAFF. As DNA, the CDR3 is TGCGCCAGCAGTCTCCGAGATCAAGCTTTCTTT.

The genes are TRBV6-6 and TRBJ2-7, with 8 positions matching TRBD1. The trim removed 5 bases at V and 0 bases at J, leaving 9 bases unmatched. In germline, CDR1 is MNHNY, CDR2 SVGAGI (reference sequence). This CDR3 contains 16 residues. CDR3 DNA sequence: TGTGCCAGCAGTCGAATCTCTACAGGGGGCTCCTACGAGCAGTACTTC. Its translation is CASSRISTGGSYEQYF.

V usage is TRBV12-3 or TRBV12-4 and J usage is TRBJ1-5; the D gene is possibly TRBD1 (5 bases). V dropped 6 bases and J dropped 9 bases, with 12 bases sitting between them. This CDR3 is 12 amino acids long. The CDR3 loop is CASSRVMSPQHF. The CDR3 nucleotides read TGTGCCAGCAGCAGGGTGATGTCGCCCCAGCATTTT.

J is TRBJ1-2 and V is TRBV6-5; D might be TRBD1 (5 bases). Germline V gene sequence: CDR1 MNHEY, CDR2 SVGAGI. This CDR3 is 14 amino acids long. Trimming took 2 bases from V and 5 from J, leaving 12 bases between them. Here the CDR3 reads CASSYDSRVYGYTF. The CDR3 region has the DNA TGTGCCAGCAGTTACGATTCCAGGGTTTATGGCTACACCTTC.

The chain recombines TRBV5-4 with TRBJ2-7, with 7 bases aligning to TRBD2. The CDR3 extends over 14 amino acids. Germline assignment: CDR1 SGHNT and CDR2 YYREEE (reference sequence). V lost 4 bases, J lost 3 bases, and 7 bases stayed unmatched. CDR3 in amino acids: CASSRPGLFYEQYF. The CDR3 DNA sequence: TGTGCCAGCAGCCGACCGGGACTATTCTACGAGCAGTACTTC.

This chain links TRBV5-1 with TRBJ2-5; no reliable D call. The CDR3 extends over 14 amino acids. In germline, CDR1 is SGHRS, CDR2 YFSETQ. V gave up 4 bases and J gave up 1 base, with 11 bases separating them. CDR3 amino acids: CASSPQAVQETQYF. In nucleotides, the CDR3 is TGCGCCAGCAGCCCCCAGGCAGTCCAAGAGACCCAGTACTTC.

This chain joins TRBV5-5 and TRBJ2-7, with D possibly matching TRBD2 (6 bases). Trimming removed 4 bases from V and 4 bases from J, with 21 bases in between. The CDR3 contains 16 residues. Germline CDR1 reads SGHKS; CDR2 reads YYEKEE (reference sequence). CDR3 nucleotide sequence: TGTGCCAGCAGCGACTGGACACTAGCTCGCCCTTACGAGCAGTACTTC. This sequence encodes CASSDWTLARPYEQYF.

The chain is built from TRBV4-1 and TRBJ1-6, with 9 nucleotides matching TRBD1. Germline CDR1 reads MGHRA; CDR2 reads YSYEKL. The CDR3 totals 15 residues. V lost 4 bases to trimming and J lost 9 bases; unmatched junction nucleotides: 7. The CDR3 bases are TGCGCCAGCAGCCCGACGGGACAGGGTGGTTCACCCCTCCACTTT. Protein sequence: CASSPTGQGGSPLHF.

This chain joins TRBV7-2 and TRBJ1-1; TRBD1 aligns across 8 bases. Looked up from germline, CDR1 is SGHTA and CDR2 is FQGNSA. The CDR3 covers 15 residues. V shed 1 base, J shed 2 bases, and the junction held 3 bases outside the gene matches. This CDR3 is CASSLGGQGNTEAFF. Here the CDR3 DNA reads TGTGCCAGCAGCTTAGGAGGACAGGGCAACACTGAAGCTTTCTTT.

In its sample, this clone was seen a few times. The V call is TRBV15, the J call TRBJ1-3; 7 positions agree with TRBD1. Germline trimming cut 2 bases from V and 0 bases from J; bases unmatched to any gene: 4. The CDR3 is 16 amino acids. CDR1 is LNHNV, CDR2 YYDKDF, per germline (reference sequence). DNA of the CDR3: TGTGCCACCAGCAGACTCGGGACAGACTCTGGAAACACCATATATTTT. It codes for CATSRLGTDSGNTIYF.

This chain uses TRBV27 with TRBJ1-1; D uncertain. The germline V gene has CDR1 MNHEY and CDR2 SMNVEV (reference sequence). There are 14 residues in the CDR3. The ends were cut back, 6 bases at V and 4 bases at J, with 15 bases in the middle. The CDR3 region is CASRALGGGTEAFF. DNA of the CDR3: TGTGCCAGCAGGGCCTTGGGAGGAGGCACTGAAGCTTTCTTT.